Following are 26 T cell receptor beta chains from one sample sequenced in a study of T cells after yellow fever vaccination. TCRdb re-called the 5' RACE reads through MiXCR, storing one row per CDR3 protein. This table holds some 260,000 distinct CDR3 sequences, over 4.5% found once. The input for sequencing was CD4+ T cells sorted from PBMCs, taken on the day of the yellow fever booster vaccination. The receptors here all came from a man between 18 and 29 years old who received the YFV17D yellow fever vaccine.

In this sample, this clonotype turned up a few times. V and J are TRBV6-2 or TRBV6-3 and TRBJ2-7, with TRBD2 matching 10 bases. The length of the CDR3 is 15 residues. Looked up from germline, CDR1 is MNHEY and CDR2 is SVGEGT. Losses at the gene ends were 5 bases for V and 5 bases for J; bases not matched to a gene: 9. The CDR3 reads CASSPRAGGPNEQYF. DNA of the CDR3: TGTGCCAGCAGTCCCCGAGCGGGGGGGCCTAACGAGCAGTACTTC.

Here the CDR3 reads CSAPTGTGVRETQYF. The CDR3 nucleotides are TGCAGTGCTCCCACCGGGACAGGGGTTCGGGAGACCCAGTACTTC. This sequence joins TRBV20-1 and TRBJ2-5, with 10 bases identical to TRBD1. Germline assignment: CDR1 DFQATT and CDR2 SNEGSKA (reference sequence). This CDR3 is built from 15 residues. J lost 5 bases, V lost 5 bases, and 11 bases had no gene match.

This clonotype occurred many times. The CDR3 spells CASSQVNLGFQKGETQYF. CDR3 nucleotide sequence: TGCGCCAGCAGCCAAGTCAATTTGGGGTTTCAGAAAGGAGAGACCCAGTACTTC. The chain recombines TRBV4-1 with TRBJ2-5, with D uncertain. CDR3 length equals 18 residues. Per germline, CDR1 MGHRA and CDR2 YSYEKL. The V and J ends lost 1 base and 4 bases respectively, with 22 bases between them.

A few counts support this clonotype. The CDR3 loop reads CASSLDMGPRGSYNEQFF. The CDR3, as DNA: TGTGCCAGCAGCCTGGACATGGGGCCGCGGGGATCGTACAATGAGCAGTTCTTC. The chain couples TRBV11-1 to TRBJ2-1, with a weak D call TRBD2 (6 bases). V was shortened by 5 bases and J by 4 bases, with 24 bases between the two germline ends. Germline CDR1 SGHAT, CDR2 FQDESV (reference sequence). CDR3 size: 18 residues.

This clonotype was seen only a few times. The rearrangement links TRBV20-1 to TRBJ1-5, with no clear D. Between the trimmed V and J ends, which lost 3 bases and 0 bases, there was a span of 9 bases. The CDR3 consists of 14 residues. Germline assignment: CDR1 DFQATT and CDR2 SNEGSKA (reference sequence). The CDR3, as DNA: TGCAGTGCTAGTCGAGGGTTTAGCAATCAGCCCCAGCATTTT. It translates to CSASRGFSNQPQHF.

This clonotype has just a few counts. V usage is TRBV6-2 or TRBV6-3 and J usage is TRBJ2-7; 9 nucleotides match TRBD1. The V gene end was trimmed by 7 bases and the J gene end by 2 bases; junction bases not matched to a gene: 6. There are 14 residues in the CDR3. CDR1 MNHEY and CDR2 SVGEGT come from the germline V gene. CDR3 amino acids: CASTDRTGAYEQYV. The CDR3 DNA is TGTGCCAGCACGGACCGGACAGGGGCCTACGAGCAGTACGTC.

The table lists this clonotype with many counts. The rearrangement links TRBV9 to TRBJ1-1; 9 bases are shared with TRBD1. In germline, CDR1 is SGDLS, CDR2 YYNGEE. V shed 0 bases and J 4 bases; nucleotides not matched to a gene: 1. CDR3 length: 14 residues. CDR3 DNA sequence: TGTGCCAGCAGCGTAGGGGACAGGGTCACTGAAGCTTTCTTT. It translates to CASSVGDRVTEAFF.

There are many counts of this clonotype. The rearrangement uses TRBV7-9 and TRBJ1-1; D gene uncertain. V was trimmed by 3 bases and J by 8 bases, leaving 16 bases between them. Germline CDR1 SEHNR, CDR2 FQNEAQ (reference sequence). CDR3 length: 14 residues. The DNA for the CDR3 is TGTGCCAGCAGCTTGACGACGGCCTCCGGGGAAGCTTTCTTT. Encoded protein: CASSLTTASGEAFF.

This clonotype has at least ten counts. The CDR3 coding sequence is TGTGCCAGCAGCTTAAGAACCTCGGGGACAGGAACCCCCCTCACCTTC. It codes for CASSLRTSGTGTPLTF. V usage is TRBV7-3 and J usage is TRBJ1-2, with 8 bases matching TRBD1. Germline V gene sequence: CDR1 SGHTA, CDR2 FQGTGA. The CDR3 covers 16 residues. The trim removed 1 base at V and 13 bases at J, leaving 17 bases unmatched.

The DNA for the CDR3 is TGTGCCAGCAGCCCCACGGGGCCGGTGCGTTCACCCCTCCACTTT. Its protein product is CASSPTGPVRSPLHF. This chain links TRBV7-2 with TRBJ1-6; tentative D call: TRBD1 (5 bases). Germline CDR1 SGHTA, CDR2 FQGNSA. The CDR3 contains 15 residues. V was trimmed by 5 bases and J by 9 bases, leaving 17 bases between them.

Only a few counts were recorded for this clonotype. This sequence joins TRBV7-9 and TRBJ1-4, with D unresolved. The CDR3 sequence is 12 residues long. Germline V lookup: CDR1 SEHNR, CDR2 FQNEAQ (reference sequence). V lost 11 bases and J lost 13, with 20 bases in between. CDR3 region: CAYDLSQSTLFF. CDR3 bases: TGTGCCTACGACTTATCGCAGTCTACACTGTTTTTT.

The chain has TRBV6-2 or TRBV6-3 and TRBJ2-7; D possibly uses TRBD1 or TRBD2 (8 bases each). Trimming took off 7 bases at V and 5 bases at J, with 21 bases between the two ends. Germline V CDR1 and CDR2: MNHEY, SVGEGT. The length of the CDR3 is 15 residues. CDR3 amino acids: CASNDRGLEGHEQYF. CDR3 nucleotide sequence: TGTGCCAGCAACGACAGGGGACTAGAAGGTCACGAGCAGTACTTC.

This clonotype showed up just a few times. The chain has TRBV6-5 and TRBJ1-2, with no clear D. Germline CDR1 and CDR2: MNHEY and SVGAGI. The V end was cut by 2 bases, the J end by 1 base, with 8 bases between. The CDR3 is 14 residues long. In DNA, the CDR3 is TGTGCCAGCAGTTACAGTTACTTTAACTATGGCTACACCTTC. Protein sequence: CASSYSYFNYGYTF.

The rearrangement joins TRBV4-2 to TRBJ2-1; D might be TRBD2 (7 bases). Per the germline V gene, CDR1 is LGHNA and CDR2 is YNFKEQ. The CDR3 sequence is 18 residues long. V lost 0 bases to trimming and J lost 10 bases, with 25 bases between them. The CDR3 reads CASSQDLIRGARRGEQFF. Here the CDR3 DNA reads TGTGCCAGCAGCCAAGATCTAATTCGGGGGGCCCGAAGGGGAGAGCAGTTCTTC.

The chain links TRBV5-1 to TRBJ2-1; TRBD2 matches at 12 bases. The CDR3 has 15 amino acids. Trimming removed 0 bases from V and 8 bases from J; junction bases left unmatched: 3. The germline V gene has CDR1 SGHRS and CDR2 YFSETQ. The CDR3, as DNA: TGCGCCAGCAGCTTGGTCCTAGCGGGGGGGGATGAGCAGTTCTTC. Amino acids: CASSLVLAGGDEQFF.

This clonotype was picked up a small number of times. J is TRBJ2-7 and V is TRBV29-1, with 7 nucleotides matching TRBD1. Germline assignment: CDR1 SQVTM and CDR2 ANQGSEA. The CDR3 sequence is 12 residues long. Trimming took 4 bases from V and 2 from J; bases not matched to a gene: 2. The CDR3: CSVGTGPYEQYF. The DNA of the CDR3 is TGCAGCGTTGGGACAGGCCCCTACGAGCAGTACTTC.

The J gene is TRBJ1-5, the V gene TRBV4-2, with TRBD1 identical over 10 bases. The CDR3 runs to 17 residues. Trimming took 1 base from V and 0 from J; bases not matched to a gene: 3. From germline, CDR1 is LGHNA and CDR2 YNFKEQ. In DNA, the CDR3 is TGTGCCAGCAGCCAAGGACAGGGGGCTAGTAGCAATCAGCCCCAGCATTTT. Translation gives CASSQGQGASSNQPQHF.

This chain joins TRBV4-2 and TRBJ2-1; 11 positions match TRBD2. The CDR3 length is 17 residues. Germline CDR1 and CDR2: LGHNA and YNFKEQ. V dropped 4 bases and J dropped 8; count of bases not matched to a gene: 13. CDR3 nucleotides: TGTGCCAGCAGCCCAACGACTAGCGGGGCTCTAGGAGATGAGCAGTTCTTC. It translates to CASSPTTSGALGDEQFF.

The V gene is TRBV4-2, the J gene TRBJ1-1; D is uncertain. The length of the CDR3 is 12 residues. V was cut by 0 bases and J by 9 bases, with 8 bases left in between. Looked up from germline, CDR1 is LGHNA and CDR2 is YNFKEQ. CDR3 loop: CASSQDGRQAFF. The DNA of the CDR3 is TGTGCCAGCAGCCAAGATGGCAGACAAGCTTTCTTT.

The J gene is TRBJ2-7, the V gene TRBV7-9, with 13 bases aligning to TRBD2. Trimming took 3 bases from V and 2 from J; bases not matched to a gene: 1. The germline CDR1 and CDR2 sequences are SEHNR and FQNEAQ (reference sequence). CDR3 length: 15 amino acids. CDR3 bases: TGTGCCAGCAGCTTCGGACTAGCGGGGGCCTACGAGCAGTACTTC. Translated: CASSFGLAGAYEQYF.

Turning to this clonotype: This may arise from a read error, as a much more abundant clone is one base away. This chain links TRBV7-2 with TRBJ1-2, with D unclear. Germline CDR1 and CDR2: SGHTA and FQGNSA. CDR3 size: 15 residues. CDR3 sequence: CAGSPRLAADYGYTF. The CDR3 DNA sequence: TGTGCCGGCAGCCCCCGGCTCGCAGCCGATTATGGCTACACCTTC.

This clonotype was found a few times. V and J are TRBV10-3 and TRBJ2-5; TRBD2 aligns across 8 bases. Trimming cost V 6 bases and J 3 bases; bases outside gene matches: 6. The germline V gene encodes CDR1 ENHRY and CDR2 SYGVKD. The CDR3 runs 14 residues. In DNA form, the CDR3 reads TGTGCCATCAGCCTGACTAGCGTCGAAGAGACCCAGTACTTC. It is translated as CAISLTSVEETQYF.

CDR3: CASSQISGENTGELFF. CDR3 nucleotide sequence: TGTGCCAGCAGCCAAATTAGCGGGGAGAACACCGGGGAGCTGTTTTTT. The chain links TRBV4-2 to TRBJ2-2; 8 nucleotides align to TRBD2. The germline V gene has CDR1 LGHNA and CDR2 YNFKEQ. Trimming took 2 bases from V and 1 from J; bases not matched to a gene: 3. The CDR3 sequence is 16 residues long.

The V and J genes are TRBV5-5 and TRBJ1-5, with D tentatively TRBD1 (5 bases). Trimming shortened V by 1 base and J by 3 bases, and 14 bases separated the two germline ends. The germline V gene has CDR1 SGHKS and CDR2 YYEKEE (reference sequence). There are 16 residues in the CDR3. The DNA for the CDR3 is TGTGCCAGCAGCTTGTATGGGGGGATGAACAATCAGCCCCAGCATTTT. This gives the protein CASSLYGGMNNQPQHF. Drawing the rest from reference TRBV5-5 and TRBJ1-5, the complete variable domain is DAGVTQSPTHLIKTRGQQVTLRCSPISGHKSVSWYQQVLGQGPQFIFQYYEKEERGRGNFPDRFSARQFPNYSSELNVNALLLGDSALYLCASSLYGGMNNQPQHFGDGTRLSIL.

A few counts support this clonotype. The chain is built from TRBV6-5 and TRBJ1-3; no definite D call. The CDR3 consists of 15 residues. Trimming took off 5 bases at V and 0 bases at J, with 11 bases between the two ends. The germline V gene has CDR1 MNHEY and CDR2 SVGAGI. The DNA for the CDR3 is TGTGCCAGCAGTCGATCCCCGAACTCTGGAAACACCATATATTTT. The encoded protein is CASSRSPNSGNTIYF.

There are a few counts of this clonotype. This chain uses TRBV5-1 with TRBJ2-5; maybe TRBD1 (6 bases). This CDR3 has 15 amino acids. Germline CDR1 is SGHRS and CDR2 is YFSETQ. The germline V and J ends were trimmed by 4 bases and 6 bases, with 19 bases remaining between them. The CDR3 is CASSPGPGTPQTQYF. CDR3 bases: TGCGCCAGCAGCCCCGGTCCCGGGACACCCCAGACCCAGTACTTC.